There are many counts of the clone carrying this TCR beta chain. Amplification from RNA transcripts yielded the TCR beta CDR3 regions. Second-round multiplex PCR followed a first-round RT-PCR using HTBI primers. TCRdb recomputed calls from the multiplex PCR reads with MiXCR, one row per CDR3 protein. The table shows about 200,000 distinct CDR3 sequences, with approximately 29% occurring only once. Germline V CDR1 and CDR2: LNHDA, SQIVND (reference sequence). Trimming removed 3 bases from V and 4 bases from J; junction bases left unmatched: 16. This CDR3 contains 18 residues. The data stem from a study of Graves' ophthalmopathy and Graves' hyperthyroidism. Moderately to severely active ophthalmopathy under 3 months, CAS at least 3, NOSPECS at least 4. The PBMCs had their origin in less than 13 ml of fresh peripheral blood.

Sequenced material: peripheral blood. The chain carries TRBV19 and TRBJ2-7, with 9 bases fitting TRBD2. The sequence was collected from a man aged 45-60 years with Graves' ophthalmopathy. The CDR3 DNA follows: TGTGCCAGTAGTATGGGGGCAGGACGGGGTAGCGGGAGATACGAGCAGTACTTC. As protein: CASSMGAGRGSGRYEQYF.